The 10 T cell receptor beta chains given below trace back to one sample, sequenced in a study of blood T cell repertoires in COVID-19. This table comes from immunoSEQ multiplex PCR, and its TCRdb copy is limited to in-frame clones, with some not included. The table has hundreds of thousands of clones, about 80% seen once. The sequencing sample was made of peripheral blood. The receptor set was obtained from a woman over 75 with acute or convalescent COVID-19.

J is TRBJ2-3 and V is TRBV19; TRBD2 matches at 10 bases. V dropped 6 bases and J dropped 4; count of bases not matched to a gene: 7. The CDR3 consists of 15 residues. Per germline, CDR1 LNHDA and CDR2 SQIVND (reference sequence). CDR3 protein: CASRHSGGEADTQYF. The CDR3 DNA is TGTGCCAGTAGGCACAGCGGGGGGGAGGCAGATACGCAGTATTTT.

The chain links TRBV2 to TRBJ2-5; perhaps TRBD1 as D (5 bases). Germline CDR1 is SNHLY and CDR2 is FYNNEI. The CDR3 runs 17 residues. V lost 2 bases and J 5 bases, leaving 21 bases between the germline ends. The CDR3 protein is CASSELPVSDTPETQYF. In DNA form, the CDR3 reads TGTGCCAGCAGTGAACTCCCTGTTTCGGACACCCCCGAGACCCAGTACTTC.

The chain combines TRBV5-1 with TRBJ2-5; TRBD2 matches 10 bases. This CDR3 region has 16 residues. V gave up 4 bases and J gave up 2 bases; unmatched junction bases: 8. CDR1 and CDR2 (germline): SGHRS, YFSETQ. CDR3 bases: TGCGCCAGCAGCCCTGTAGCGGGGGGACTTCAAGAGACCCAGTACTTC. Protein product: CASSPVAGGLQETQYF. Full variable domain (rest looked up from reference TRBV5-1 and TRBJ2-5): KAGVTQTPRYLIKTRGQQVTLSCSPISGHRSVSWYQQTPGQGLQFLFEYFSETQRNKGNFPGRFSGRQFSNSRSEMNVSTLELGDSALYLCASSPVAGGLQETQYFGPGTRLLVL.

The chain recombines TRBV5-1 with TRBJ1-4, with 8 positions matching TRBD1. CDR3 length: 15 residues. The germline V gene encodes CDR1 SGHRS and CDR2 YFSETQ. With V trimmed by 1 base and J by 7 bases, 6 bases remained unmatched. The CDR3 protein is CASSLTGTGGEKLFF. CDR3 nucleotide sequence: TGCGCCAGCAGCTTGACCGGGACAGGTGGTGAAAAACTGTTTTTT. Supplemented by reference TRBV5-1 and TRBJ1-4, the full variable domain reads KAGVTQTPRYLIKTRGQQVTLSCSPISGHRSVSWYQQTPGQGLQFLFEYFSETQRNKGNFPGRFSGRQFSNSRSEMNVSTLELGDSALYLCASSLTGTGGEKLFFGSGTQLSVL.

This chain joins TRBV28 and TRBJ1-2; the match to TRBD1 covers 10 bases. CDR1 is MDHEN and CDR2 is SYDVKM in the germline V gene. V dropped 6 bases and J dropped 4; count of bases not matched to a gene: 11. The CDR3 loop spans 16 amino acids. CDR3 protein: CASRGSTGGYGYGYTF. CDR3 nucleotides: TGTGCCAGCAGGGGCTCGACAGGGGGCTATGGCTATGGCTACACCTTC.

The chain carries TRBV12-5 and TRBJ2-1; weak D call: TRBD2 (6 bases). This CDR3 is built from 13 residues. Germline-derived CDR1 and CDR2 are LGHNT and FRNRAP. Trimming left V 3 bases short and J 6 bases short, with 9 bases between. Written as DNA, the CDR3 is TGTGCTAGTGGTTTCGTGACTAGCAATGAGCAGTTCTTC. Amino acid sequence: CASGFVTSNEQFF.

The chain uses TRBV11-3 and TRBJ2-3; perhaps TRBD1 as D (5 bases). CDR1 and CDR2 from the germline V gene are SGHNT and YENEEA. Trimming cost V 0 bases and J 4 bases, with 5 bases left between them. The CDR3 has 13 amino acids. The CDR3 coding sequence is TGTGCCAGCAGCTTAGAAGGGGCAGATACGCAGTATTTT. Its protein is CASSLEGADTQYF. Variable domain in full (rest from reference TRBV11-3 and TRBJ2-3): EAGVVQSPRYKIIEKKQPVAFWCNPISGHNTLYWYLQNLGQGPELLIRYENEEAVDDSQLPKDRFSAERLKGVDSTLKIQPAELGDSAVYLCASSLEGADTQYFGPGTRLTVL.

The chain uses TRBV19 and TRBJ1-3; 7 bases align to TRBD1. The germline V gene encodes CDR1 LNHDA and CDR2 SQIVND (reference sequence). The V and J ends lost 5 bases and 2 bases, in that order; junction bases with no gene match: 6. The CDR3 totals 15 residues. CDR3 protein: CASSLLTGTGNTIYF. The DNA of the CDR3 is TGTGCCAGTAGTCTCCTGACAGGGACTGGAAACACCATATATTTT.

The chain has TRBV12-3 or TRBV12-4 and TRBJ1-1; D perhaps matches TRBD1 (6 bases). The CDR3 consists of 13 residues. V gave up 2 bases and J gave up 5 bases, with 9 bases separating them. For the CDR3, the DNA is TGTGCCAGCAGTTTACATGACAGGACTGAAGCTTTCTTT. The encoded protein is CASSLHDRTEAFF.

The rearrangement joins TRBV28 to TRBJ2-7; D possibly corresponds to TRBD1 (6 bases). Looked up from germline, CDR1 is MDHEN and CDR2 is SYDVKM. V was shortened by 5 bases and J by 0 bases, with 17 bases between the two germline ends. The CDR3 runs 16 residues. The CDR3 nucleotides read TGTGCCAGCAGTCGCCCCCCCAGGGGTAGCTCCTACGAGCAGTACTTC. Its protein product is CASSRPPRGSSYEQYF.